These T cell receptor beta chains were read from a single sample in a study of CD8+CD57+ T cells in acquired aplastic anemia. From the reads, TCRdb called clonotypes with MiXCR, one entry per CDR3 protein. This sample has around 200,000 distinct CDR3 sequences; roughly 50% occur once, and the top ten carry approximately 20%. Source material: sorted CD4+, CD8+, or CD8+CD57+ T cells (not recorded which) from PBMCs. The receptors were gathered from a human donor with aplastic anemia. CDR3s include the opening cysteine and the closing phenylalanine or tryptophan.

>TRBJ1-1|TRBV12-3/TRBV12-4
CASERRLNTGAFF
>TRBJ2-7|TRBV5-1
CASSLLTGNEQYF
>TRBJ2-6|TRBV6-5
CASRTRHWSSGANVLTF
>TRBJ2-1|TRBV14
CASSQEGRYSFYNEQFF
>TRBJ2-1|TRBV7-3
CASSLGGGRSWDEQFF
>TRBJ1-6|TRBV10-2
CASSDVANSPLHF
>TRBJ2-7|TRBV10-3
CAIRPTSGIAYEQYF
>TRBJ1-3|TRBV29-1
CSVADRSSGNTIYF
>TRBJ1-3|TRBV20-1
CSAPPGRSSGNTIYF
>TRBJ2-7|TRBV25-1
CASRSGLFYEQYF
>TRBJ2-5|TRBV6-1
CASLRGLQETQYF